Detailed here is one TCR beta chain. Its antigen is not identified. A much larger clone differs by one base, so this may be a read error. The germline V gene has CDR1 SGHTA and CDR2 FQGNSA. The V gene end was trimmed by 5 bases and the J gene end by 6 bases; junction bases not matched to a gene: 10. The length of the CDR3 is 15 residues. This specimen belongs to a study of blood T cells in healthy people across ages. Notes on the study in general: The percentage of naive T cells correlated strongly with TCR beta diversity.

The second PCR ran 7 to 11 cycles with a sample-barcoded 5' primer and J-beta primers. A template-switch adaptor containing 12 random nucleotides labeled each cDNA molecule. In TCRdb, the 5' RACE reads were re-called with MiXCR into one record per CDR3 protein. The sample holds over 550,000 distinct CDR3 sequences, 25% to 30% seen once. The sample providers were healthy Caucasian people from Russia, aged about 6 to 95. For every donor, a draw yielded around 10 milliliters of peripheral blood. The source of this sequence is a woman older than 75 in good health. This sequence joins TRBV7-2 and TRBJ2-5, with 9 positions matching TRBD1. What was sequenced was blood. CDR3 protein: CASSPYTGGRKTQYF. The CDR3 nucleotides are TGTGCCAGCAGCCCCTACACAGGGGGCAGGAAGACCCAGTACTTC.